These T cell receptor beta chains were read from a single sample in a study of identical twins. Using its own MiXCR run on the 5' RACE reads, TCRdb lists one record per CDR3 protein. The sample includes 1.5 million or so distinct CDR3 sequences, roughly 35% of them seen just once. Sequencing was done on a sample of cord blood. Source of these receptors: a newborn girl in good health. The conserved cysteine and the conserved F or W are not part of the CDR3 here.

v_gene: TRBV7-6
j_gene: TRBJ1-4
CDR3aa: ASSLGPQVATSGNEKLF

v_gene: TRBV29-1
j_gene: TRBJ1-5
CDR3aa: SVLNTSNQPQH

v_gene: TRBV28
j_gene: TRBJ2-5
CDR3aa: ASSKQVRETQY

v_gene: TRBV27
j_gene: .
CDR3aa: ASSPWTSGSEQY

v_gene: TRBV7-9
j_gene: TRBJ1-4
CDR3aa: ASSLGAVYNEKLF

v_gene: TRBV28
j_gene: TRBJ2-1
CDR3aa: ASSLGEGRVNEQF

v_gene: TRBV4-1
j_gene: TRBJ1-1
CDR3aa: ASSQEGAGQGSEAF

v_gene: TRBV28
j_gene: TRBJ1-6
CDR3aa: ASSYPGRGPFSPLH

v_gene: TRBV20-1
j_gene: .
CDR3aa: SAEGLAGTYNEQY

v_gene: TRBV3-1
j_gene: TRBJ2-1
CDR3aa: ASSQEKLGPYNEQF

v_gene: TRBV2
j_gene: TRBJ2-5
CDR3aa: ASQRGWQETQY

v_gene: TRBV6-6
j_gene: TRBJ1-5
CDR3aa: ASRGWQENQPQH

v_gene: TRBV7-2
j_gene: TRBJ1-6
CDR3aa: ASSLQGASSYNSPLH

v_gene: TRBV20-1
j_gene: TRBJ2-3
CDR3aa: SASSRLAVGRTDTQY

v_gene: TRBV24-1
j_gene: TRBJ2-1
CDR3aa: ATSDDRDRYNEQF

v_gene: TRBV2
j_gene: TRBJ2-1
CDR3aa: ASSERFSGEQF

v_gene: TRBV11-2
j_gene: TRBJ2-7
CDR3aa: AGSSKREGYYEQY

v_gene: TRBV4-2
j_gene: TRBJ1-1
CDR3aa: ASSQPPTGTEAF

v_gene: TRBV6-5
j_gene: TRBJ1-2
CDR3aa: ASSSLPQGRDGYT

v_gene: TRBV3-1
j_gene: .
CDR3aa: ASSQDGDSYNEQY

v_gene: TRBV9
j_gene: TRBJ1-2
CDR3aa: ASSSGLANYGYT

v_gene: TRBV29-1
j_gene: TRBJ2-7
CDR3aa: SVPGQGAYEQY

v_gene: TRBV5-1
j_gene: TRBJ2-3
CDR3aa: ASSLATRTTDTQY